The next 32 T cell receptor beta chains were all read from a single sample in a study of technical replicates of blood from a handful of donors. Measured with immunoSEQ multiplex PCR; TCRdb has only the in-frame clones, and not every one. The table records roughly 62,000 clones, roughly 89% of them present only once. Sequencing was performed on PBMCs. Source of these receptors: a human donor in good health. Some clones in this sample may be carry-over from other donors' samples.

The V and J genes are TRBV19 and TRBJ1-2; 7 nucleotides agree with TRBD1. There are 16 residues in the CDR3. Germline assignment: CDR1 LNHDA and CDR2 SQIVND (reference sequence). J was trimmed by 4 bases and V by 5 bases; bases with no gene match: 13. CDR3 loop: CASSPRQGLVGYGYTF. For the CDR3, the DNA is TGTGCCAGTAGTCCCCGACAGGGTTTGGTCGGCTATGGCTACACCTTC.

The chain couples TRBV4-3 to TRBJ1-6; 9 bases line up with TRBD1. The trim removed 4 bases at V and 5 bases at J, leaving 3 bases unmatched. The CDR3 has 15 residues. The germline V gene encodes CDR1 LGHNA and CDR2 YSLEER. The CDR3 here is CASSPRQGDNSPLHF. The CDR3, as DNA: TGCGCCAGCAGCCCTCGACAGGGGGATAATTCACCCCTCCACTTT.

The rearrangement joins TRBV7-9 to TRBJ2-1, with 9 bases aligning to TRBD2. The CDR3 totals 15 residues. The J segment lost 5 bases and the V segment lost 3 bases, leaving 5 bases of the junction unmatched. Germline CDR1 is SEHNR and CDR2 is FQNEAQ (reference sequence). The CDR3 DNA sequence: TGTGCCAGCAGCTTTGGCGGGAGGGCCAACAATGAGCAGTTCTTC. Translation gives CASSFGGRANNEQFF.

This sequence joins TRBV7-6 and TRBJ1-3, with D tentatively TRBD1 (6 bases). CDR3 length equals 14 residues. Germline V gene sequence: CDR1 SGHVS, CDR2 FNYEAQ. V lost 5 bases and J 1 base, leaving 9 bases between the germline ends. The CDR3 loop reads CASSPRGSGNTIYF. CDR3 DNA: TGTGCCAGCAGCCCAAGGGGGTCTGGAAACACCATATATTTT.

This chain uses TRBV7-9 with TRBJ1-2; 10 bases align to TRBD1. Per germline, CDR1 SEHNR and CDR2 FQNEAQ (reference sequence). The CDR3 runs 15 residues. After removal of 8 bases from V and 6 bases from J, the junction contained 12 bases not matched to a gene. The CDR3 DNA is TGTGCCAGCGGGACGACAGGGGGCCGAAGAGATGGCTACACCTTC. This translates into CASGTTGGRRDGYTF.

This sequence joins TRBV7-2 and TRBJ2-2, with TRBD2 as a possible D gene (5 bases). The V end lost 5 bases, the J end lost 4 bases, and 17 bases lay between the germline ends. This CDR3 spans 16 amino acids. Germline lookup yields CDR1 SGHTA and CDR2 FQGNSA. CDR3 coding DNA: TGTGCCAGCAGCCTCCCGGGGTCGCTTGGCACCGGGGAGCTGTTTTTT. Translating gives CASSLPGSLGTGELFF.

The chain employs TRBV7-2 and TRBJ2-3; D not certain. CDR1 and CDR2 from the germline V gene are SGHTA and FQGNSA. CDR3 size: 14 residues. V dropped 0 bases and J dropped 3 bases, with 7 bases sitting between them. CDR3 DNA: TGTGCCAGCAGCTTAGCTAGCAGTACAGATACGCAGTATTTT. This codes for CASSLASSTDTQYF.

The chain has TRBV18 and TRBJ2-1; 13 bases agree with TRBD2. From germline, CDR1 is KGHSH and CDR2 LQKENI. The CDR3 is 15 amino acids. The junction had 2 bases not matched to a gene; V was cut back by 1 base and J by 8 bases. The CDR3 loop is CASSPRTSGGDEQFF. The CDR3 DNA reads TGTGCCAGCTCACCACGGACTAGCGGGGGTGATGAGCAGTTCTTC.

This clone was detected only a few times. The chain uses TRBV6-1 and TRBJ1-2; 9 nucleotides match TRBD1. The V and J ends lost 8 bases and 6 bases, in that order; junction bases with no gene match: 7. The CDR3 extends over 13 amino acids. From germline, CDR1 is MNHNS and CDR2 SASEGT. The CDR3 DNA is TGTGCCAGCGGGGGACAGGGCAGGGATGGCTACACCTTC. Amino acid sequence: CASGGQGRDGYTF.

The V gene is TRBV7-3, the J gene TRBJ1-1; perhaps TRBD1 as D (5 bases). V was pared by 2 bases and J by 4 bases, with 11 bases between. CDR1 is SGHTA, CDR2 FQGTGA, per germline. The CDR3 is made up of 14 amino acids. The CDR3 sequence is CASSLRGVGTEAFF. The CDR3 DNA reads TGTGCCAGCAGCTTACGGGGGGTAGGCACTGAAGCTTTCTTT.

In this sample, this clone turned up once. The chain is built from TRBV2 and TRBJ1-2, with 7 positions matching TRBD1. The CDR3 consists of 14 residues. Germline CDR1 is SNHLY and CDR2 is FYNNEI. J lost 7 bases, V lost 5 bases, and 10 bases had no gene match. The CDR3 DNA follows: TGTGCCAGCAGTTCTCTCACAGGGGATAGTGGCTACACCTTC. It codes for CASSSLTGDSGYTF.

The V call is TRBV5-1, the J call TRBJ2-7; 11 bases agree with TRBD2. J gave up 0 bases and V 4 bases, and 3 bases lay outside the gene matches. The CDR3 extends over 15 amino acids. Per germline, CDR1 SGHRS and CDR2 YFSETQ. DNA for the CDR3: TGCGCCAGCAGCCTTCTAGCGGGGGGCTCCTACGAGCAGTACTTC. Translation gives CASSLLAGGSYEQYF.

V usage is TRBV7-2 and J usage is TRBJ2-7; D is perhaps TRBD2 (6 bases). The V and J ends lost 3 bases and 1 base respectively, with 13 bases between them. The CDR3 is made up of 15 amino acids. Germline CDR1 and CDR2: SGHTA and FQGNSA. The CDR3 nucleotides read TGTGCCAGCAGCTTTAGCGGTATAGGATCCTACGAGCAGTACTTC. Its protein is CASSFSGIGSYEQYF.

CDR3 sequence reads: CASSLGAGNNYGYTF. CDR3 nucleotide sequence: TGTGCCAGCAGCTTGGGGGCGGGAAATAACTATGGCTACACCTTC. The V and J genes are TRBV5-6 and TRBJ1-2; unclear D gene. Trimming shortened V by 0 bases and J by 1 base, and 10 bases separated the two germline ends. CDR1 and CDR2 (germline): SGHDT, YYEEEE. The CDR3 runs to 15 residues.

The chain is built from TRBV4-1 and TRBJ1-1; 10 bases fit TRBD1. Germline V gene sequence: CDR1 MGHRA, CDR2 YSYEKL. V shed 6 bases and J 6 bases; nucleotides not matched to a gene: 10. The CDR3 extends over 15 amino acids. CDR3 DNA sequence: TGCGCCAGCAGACTACCGGGACAGGGGACCGCTGAAGCTTTCTTT. This sequence encodes CASRLPGQGTAEAFF.

V and J are TRBV4-1 and TRBJ2-2; the match to TRBD2 covers 7 bases. Germline V CDR1 and CDR2: MGHRA, YSYEKL. CDR3 size: 18 residues. V was pared by 4 bases and J by 2 bases, with 13 bases of the junction left unmatched. For the CDR3, the DNA is TGCGCCAGCAGCCGCGTGGGGCTGGGCGGGGGAAACACCGGGGAGCTGTTTTTT. Translation: CASSRVGLGGGNTGELFF.

The V call is TRBV13, the J call TRBJ1-5, with TRBD1 as a possible D gene (6 bases). V was pared by 3 bases and J by 1 base, with 7 bases between. The CDR3 spans 14 residues. CDR1 and CDR2 from the germline V gene are PRHDT and FYEKMQ (reference sequence). CDR3 sequence reads: CASSFRGSNQPQHF. Here the CDR3 DNA reads TGTGCCAGCAGCTTCAGGGGAAGCAATCAGCCCCAGCATTTT.

CDR3 amino acids: CASRATSGITGELFF. The CDR3 region has the DNA TGTGCCAGCAGGGCGACTAGCGGGATCACCGGGGAGCTGTTTTTT. The chain combines TRBV2 with TRBJ2-2, with 11 bases that match TRBD2. CDR3 length: 15 amino acids. From germline, CDR1 is SNHLY and CDR2 FYNNEI. After removal of 6 bases from V and 4 bases from J, the junction contained 4 bases not matched to a gene.

The J gene is TRBJ1-1, the V gene TRBV7-9; D is unclear. The CDR3 contains 12 residues. Germline V lookup: CDR1 SEHNR, CDR2 FQNEAQ (reference sequence). Trimming stripped 4 bases from V and 7 bases from J, with 10 bases between. CDR3 in DNA: TGTGCCAGCAGCTCGACTAGCGGTGAAGCTTTCTTT. It translates to CASSSTSGEAFF.

Worth noting for this clone: In the same sample, other DNA sequences code for this CDR3. This rearrangement joins TRBV14 to TRBJ1-2; D is ambiguous. From germline, CDR1 is SGHDN and CDR2 FVKESK. V was clipped by 1 base and J by 4 bases, with 7 bases between them. The CDR3 has 13 amino acids. The CDR3 reads CASSQVASYGYTF. The CDR3 DNA reads TGTGCCAGCAGCCAAGTTGCGAGCTATGGCTACACCTTC.

The chain combines TRBV6-5 with TRBJ1-3, with D uncertain. Trimming left V 0 bases short and J 0 bases short, with 9 bases between. The CDR3 is 16 residues long. CDR1 and CDR2 (germline): MNHEY, SVGAGI. The CDR3 sequence: CASSYSGGYSGNTIYF. CDR3 DNA sequence: TGTGCCAGCAGTTACTCCGGCGGTTACTCTGGAAACACCATATATTTT.

The chain couples TRBV7-2 to TRBJ2-3, with 7 bases matching TRBD2. The CDR3 extends over 14 amino acids. V was pared by 3 bases and J by 6 bases, with 6 bases of the junction left unmatched. The V gene's germline CDR1 is SGHTA and CDR2 FQGNSA. The CDR3 is CASSFTGGKDTQYF. CDR3 nucleotides: TGTGCCAGCAGCTTCACCGGGGGGAAGGATACGCAGTATTTT. The variable domain in full, completed from reference TRBV7-2 and TRBJ2-3, reads GAGVSQSPSNKVTEKGKDVELRCDPISGHTALYWYRQSLGQGLEFLIYFQGNSAPDKSGLPSDRFSAERTGGSVSTLTIQRTQQEDSAVYLCASSFTGGKDTQYFGPGTRLTVL.

The chain employs TRBV5-4 and TRBJ2-7, with 11 bases identical to TRBD2. Germline V gives CDR1 SGHNT, CDR2 YYREEE (reference sequence). V was pared by 3 bases and J by 3 bases, with 5 bases of the junction left unmatched. The CDR3 spans 15 residues. CDR3 nucleotides: TGTGCCAGCAGCTCGCCGGGACTAGCGGACTACGAGCAGTACTTC. This sequence encodes CASSSPGLADYEQYF.

The table lists this clone with a count of one. The rearrangement joins TRBV10-2 to TRBJ2-1; TRBD1 matches 7 bases. Germline trimming cut 0 bases from V and 7 bases from J; bases unmatched to any gene: 3. The CDR3 runs 14 residues. Germline V gene data show CDR1 as WSHSY and CDR2 as SAAADI. CDR3 nucleotides: TGCGCCAGCAGTGAGTCATCCAGGGGGAATGAGCAGTTCTTC. Translation gives CASSESSRGNEQFF.

This clone has only a few counts. The rearrangement links TRBV6-1 to TRBJ1-6; D is ambiguous. Germline assignment: CDR1 MNHNS and CDR2 SASEGT. Trimming stripped 0 bases from V and 4 bases from J, with 4 bases between. The CDR3 is made up of 14 amino acids. CDR3 coding DNA: TGTGCCAGCAGTGAAGCTTCTTATAATTCACCCCTCCACTTT. Translating gives CASSEASYNSPLHF.

This chain joins TRBV19 and TRBJ1-2; no reliable D call. Trimming pared 5 bases from V and 8 bases from J, leaving 24 bases between. Germline CDR1 is LNHDA and CDR2 is SQIVND (reference sequence). This CDR3 has 16 residues. The CDR3 region has the DNA TGTGCCAGTAGTGTCCCGGGAATACGTAGATCGGGAGGCTACACCTTC. This translates into CASSVPGIRRSGGYTF.

This chain links TRBV7-7 with TRBJ2-5; 8 nucleotides line up with TRBD2. Germline V CDR1 and CDR2: SSHAT, FNYEAQ (reference sequence). V lost 1 base to trimming and J lost 5 bases; unmatched junction nucleotides: 3. The length of the CDR3 is 14 residues. The DNA for the CDR3 is TGTGCCAGCAGCTTAGGACTAGCGCCTGAGACCCAGTACTTC. Protein: CASSLGLAPETQYF.

The chain couples TRBV4-1 to TRBJ2-7; 8 bases line up with TRBD1. V gave up 4 bases and J gave up 4 bases; unmatched junction bases: 6. The CDR3 extends over 14 amino acids. Looked up from germline, CDR1 is MGHRA and CDR2 is YSYEKL. CDR3 coding DNA: TGCGCCAGCAGCCTCTTGGACAGGGAATACGAGCAGTACTTC. The encoded protein is CASSLLDREYEQYF.

V gene TRBV7-9 combines with J gene TRBJ1-2; 7 bases are shared with TRBD1. Germline V gene lookup returns CDR1 SEHNR and CDR2 FQNEAQ (reference sequence). V trimming: 1 base; J trimming: 7 bases; junction bases outside the gene matches: 3. This CDR3 is 13 amino acids long. The CDR3 coding sequence is TGTGCCAGCAGCTTAGAGGGGGCAGGTGGCTACACCTTC. Protein: CASSLEGAGGYTF.

This sequence joins TRBV7-2 and TRBJ2-5, with 8 positions matching TRBD2. V shed 3 bases, J shed 5 bases, and the junction held 5 bases outside the gene matches. The germline V gene has CDR1 SGHTA and CDR2 FQGNSA. The CDR3 runs to 14 residues. CDR3 loop: CASSFSGIGETQYF. The CDR3 region has the DNA TGTGCCAGCAGCTTTAGCGGGATCGGGGAGACCCAGTACTTC.

The chain employs TRBV6-5 and TRBJ1-1, with D hard to call. This CDR3 is 14 amino acids long. Trimming shortened V by 6 bases and J by 2 bases, and 13 bases separated the two germline ends. From germline, CDR1 is MNHEY and CDR2 SVGAGI. The CDR3 reads CASSAKKSNTEAFF. CDR3 in DNA: TGTGCCAGCAGCGCGAAGAAGAGTAACACTGAAGCTTTCTTT.

The J gene is TRBJ2-7, the V gene TRBV9, with TRBD2 matching over 7 bases. With 0 bases clipped from V and 4 bases from J, the junction kept 7 bases outside the gene matches. Looked up from germline, CDR1 is SGDLS and CDR2 is YYNGEE. The CDR3 length is 15 residues. The CDR3 region has the DNA TGTGCCAGCAGCGTAGCGGCTAGCGGAGCGTACGAGCAGTACTTC. Translating gives CASSVAASGAYEQYF.